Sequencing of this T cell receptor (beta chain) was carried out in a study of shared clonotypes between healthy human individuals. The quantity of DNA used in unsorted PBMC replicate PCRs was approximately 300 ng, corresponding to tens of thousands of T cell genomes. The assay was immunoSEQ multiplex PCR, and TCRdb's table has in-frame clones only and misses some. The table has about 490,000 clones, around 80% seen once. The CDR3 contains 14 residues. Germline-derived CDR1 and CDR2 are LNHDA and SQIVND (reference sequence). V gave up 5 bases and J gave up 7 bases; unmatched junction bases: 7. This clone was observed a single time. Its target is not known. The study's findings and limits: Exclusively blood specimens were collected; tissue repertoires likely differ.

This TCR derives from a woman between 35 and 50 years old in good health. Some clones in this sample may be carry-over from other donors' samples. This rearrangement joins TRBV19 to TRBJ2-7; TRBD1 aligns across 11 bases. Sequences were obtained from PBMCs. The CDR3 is CASSSPGTGGEQYF. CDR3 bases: TGTGCCAGTAGTTCACCCGGGACAGGGGGTGAGCAGTACTTC.